This TCR beta chain was identified in a study of T cell repertoires in cytomegalovirus infection. Study-level background: Matching HLA type, along with CMV infection, was indicated by public TCR beta signatures. The study's findings and limits: The response measured ex vivo was dominated by TCR beta clonotypes (HLA-C-restricted and CMV-specific).

The CDR3 has 14 amino acids. V was pared by 5 bases and J by 5 bases, with 15 bases between. The germline V gene has CDR1 SEHNR and CDR2 FQNEAQ (reference sequence). MiXCR, applied by TCRdb to the reads, yields one record per CDR3 protein. The table records almost 550,000 distinct CDR3 sequences, more than 15% of them present only once. This clonotype was recorded at least ten times. Its cognate antigen is unknown. This chain connects TRBV7-9 to TRBJ1-2; the D gene is possibly TRBD1 (5 bases). This TCR came from a human donor in good health (CMV status not recorded). Some clones in this sample may be carry-over from other donors' samples. What was sequenced was CD8+ T cells from PBMCs. CDR3 coding DNA: TGTGCCAGCAGCCCTACCCAGGACACTTATGGCTACACCTTC. As protein: CASSPTQDTYGYTF.